The 19 T cell receptor beta chains reported below all come from one sample, sequenced in a study of blood T cell repertoires in COVID-19 (dated by TCRdb to between 2020 and 2021). The library was produced with the immunoSEQ multiplex PCR assay. TCRdb took over this immuneACCESS table, retaining in-frame rearrangements with V and J assigned. Such tables are incomplete; in checked studies, under half of the missing clones stem from an unresolved V gene, and the remainder is unexplained. This sample lists around 230,000 clones; 83% were detected once. In total, the top ten clones hold about 7.4% of the sample. The sample was peripheral blood. The receptors were gathered from a woman aged 45-60 years with acute or convalescent COVID-19.

The CDR3: CASSPSGIYNEQFF. Written as DNA, the CDR3 is TGTGCCAGCAGTCCTAGCGGGATTTACAATGAGCAGTTCTTC. The V call is TRBV27, the J call TRBJ2-1, with 9 bases that match TRBD2. With V trimmed by 5 bases and J by 4 bases, 3 bases remained unmatched. The CDR3 sequence is 14 residues long. The germline V gene has CDR1 MNHEY and CDR2 SMNVEV (reference sequence).

The chain is built from TRBV11-2 and TRBJ2-7; 10 bases agree with TRBD1. This CDR3 is 16 amino acids long. The germline V gene encodes CDR1 SGHAT and CDR2 FQNNGV. V dropped 0 bases and J dropped 2; count of bases not matched to a gene: 4. CDR3 DNA sequence: TGTGCCAGCAGCTTAGAAGGACAGGGGGGAACCTACGAGCAGTACTTC. Its protein is CASSLEGQGGTYEQYF.

This clone was counted once. The rearrangement links TRBV16 to TRBJ2-1; 7 bases are a match to TRBD2. Germline trimming cut 0 bases from V and 2 bases from J; bases unmatched to any gene: 4. Germline assignment: CDR1 KGHSY and CDR2 FQNENV. The CDR3 totals 16 residues. CDR3 in amino acids: CASSQSGGLTYNEQFF. The DNA for the CDR3 is TGTGCCAGCAGCCAATCTGGGGGACTAACCTACAATGAGCAGTTCTTC.

The chain carries TRBV12-3 or TRBV12-4 and TRBJ2-7; D is unresolved. V gave up 5 bases and J gave up 5 bases, with 13 bases separating them. This CDR3 spans 13 amino acids. In DNA form, the CDR3 reads TGTGCCAGCAGTGTACGGCCGGGTGACGAGCAGTACTTC. Its translation is CASSVRPGDEQYF.

This sequence joins TRBV28 and TRBJ1-5; no clear D. From germline, CDR1 is MDHEN and CDR2 SYDVKM. The CDR3 runs to 14 residues. Trimming removed 2 bases from V and 2 bases from J, with 7 bases in between. The CDR3 DNA sequence: TGTGCCAGCAGTTTAACGGGTGGCAATCAGCCCCAGCATTTT. It translates to CASSLTGGNQPQHF.

The chain is built from TRBV6-5 and TRBJ2-7; the match to TRBD1 covers 9 bases. V lost 4 bases to trimming and J lost 6 bases; unmatched junction nucleotides: 7. The CDR3 contains 14 residues. Germline V CDR1 and CDR2: MNHEY, SVGAGI. CDR3 sequence reads: CASSFGQGSSEQYF. The CDR3 DNA reads TGTGCCAGCAGTTTTGGACAGGGGTCTTCCGAGCAGTACTTC.

This clone has just a few counts. The chain combines TRBV25-1 with TRBJ1-1; 10 nucleotides match TRBD1. CDR3 size: 15 residues. In germline, CDR1 is MGHDK, CDR2 SYGVNS. The J segment lost 2 bases and the V segment lost 3 bases, leaving 3 bases of the junction unmatched. The CDR3 DNA reads TGTGCCAGCAGTGATGGACAGGGGGTAAACACTGAAGCTTTCTTT. Translated: CASSDGQGVNTEAFF.

The chain uses TRBV5-6 and TRBJ2-1; 8 nucleotides align to TRBD2. The junction had 20 bases not matched to a gene; V was cut back by 4 bases and J by 8 bases. This CDR3 is built from 18 residues. The V gene's germline CDR1 is SGHDT and CDR2 YYEEEE. The CDR3 DNA follows: TGTGCCAGCAGCCCACCCCCGGGGGGGGAGGCCCCCAGCCATGAGCAGTTCTTC. Amino acid sequence: CASSPPPGGEAPSHEQFF.

The chain employs TRBV7-2 and TRBJ2-1; D uncertain. Germline assignment: CDR1 SGHTA and CDR2 FQGNSA. The CDR3 runs to 12 residues. V dropped 5 bases and J dropped 9 bases, with 11 bases sitting between them. The CDR3 loop is CASSLGPSEQFF. CDR3 nucleotide sequence: TGTGCCAGCAGCCTTGGGCCTTCTGAGCAGTTCTTC.

V is TRBV5-1 and J is TRBJ2-1, with D uncertain. From germline, CDR1 is SGHRS and CDR2 YFSETQ. Trimming shortened V by 0 bases and J by 1 base, and 11 bases separated the two germline ends. This CDR3 has 16 residues. The CDR3 spells CASSLAETGSYNEQFF. The CDR3 DNA sequence: TGCGCCAGCAGCTTGGCGGAGACCGGGTCCTACAATGAGCAGTTCTTC.

V and J are TRBV19 and TRBJ1-5, with D possibly TRBD1 on 5 matching bases. Trimming took off 3 bases at V and 6 bases at J, with 12 bases between the two ends. The CDR3 contains 14 residues. CDR1 LNHDA and CDR2 SQIVND come from the germline V gene (reference sequence). The CDR3 reads CASSISGNGQPQHF. CDR3 sequence (DNA): TGTGCCAGTAGTATTTCAGGGAATGGTCAGCCCCAGCATTTT.

The V and J genes are TRBV29-1 and TRBJ2-2; a possible D gene is TRBD1 (5 bases). This CDR3 region has 14 residues. The V end was cut by 6 bases, the J end by 2 bases, with 13 bases between. Germline CDR1 reads SQVTM; CDR2 reads ANQGSEA. CDR3 in amino acids: CSVVDSDNTGELFF. CDR3 nucleotides: TGCAGCGTAGTCGACAGCGATAACACCGGGGAGCTGTTTTTT.

The chain joins TRBV19 to TRBJ1-5; 9 bases align to TRBD1. Trimming at V came to 6 bases and at J to 0 bases, leaving 9 bases not matched to a gene. The CDR3 length is 17 residues. Germline CDR1 reads LNHDA; CDR2 reads SQIVND (reference sequence). This chain's CDR3 is CASRGTGLQYSNQPQHF. CDR3 DNA sequence: TGTGCCAGTAGGGGGACAGGGTTACAGTATAGCAATCAGCCCCAGCATTTT.

Only a few counts were recorded for this clone. The chain couples TRBV19 to TRBJ1-5, with D tentatively TRBD1 (6 bases). The CDR3 extends over 15 amino acids. Deletions cut 6 bases from V and 2 bases from J, with 14 bases between. CDR1 is LNHDA and CDR2 is SQIVND in the germline V gene (reference sequence). The CDR3, as DNA: TGTGCCAGTAGAACAGGGACGTTGGGCAATCAGCCCCAGCATTTT. This sequence encodes CASRTGTLGNQPQHF.

A single count supports this clone. The chain recombines TRBV27 with TRBJ1-2; no firm D call. This CDR3 has 14 amino acids. Germline V CDR1 and CDR2: MNHEY, SMNVEV (reference sequence). The V gene lost 6 bases and the J gene lost 3 bases, with 14 bases spanning the gap. The CDR3 DNA reads as TGTGCCAGCAGCACCAGCAGTGAGGACTATGGCTACACCTTC. Translation gives CASSTSSEDYGYTF.

The gene calls are TRBV28 and TRBJ1-1; no definite D call. The V end lost 2 bases, the J end lost 1 base, and 8 bases lay between the germline ends. This CDR3 comprises 14 residues. Germline V gives CDR1 MDHEN, CDR2 SYDVKM. The CDR3 loop reads CASSLISGNTEAFF. The CDR3 DNA sequence: TGTGCCAGCAGTTTAATATCCGGGAACACTGAAGCTTTCTTT.

This chain uses TRBV24-1 with TRBJ2-1, with TRBD2 matching over 7 bases. The V gene end was trimmed by 0 bases and the J gene end by 9 bases; junction bases not matched to a gene: 10. CDR1 KGHDR and CDR2 SFDVKD come from the germline V gene. This CDR3 has 16 residues. Here the CDR3 reads CATSDLWAAGTGEQFF. CDR3 coding DNA: TGTGCCACCAGTGATTTGTGGGCAGCGGGAACGGGTGAGCAGTTCTTC.

This rearrangement joins TRBV19 to TRBJ1-5, with 11 bases matching TRBD1. Germline assignment: CDR1 LNHDA and CDR2 SQIVND (reference sequence). This CDR3 spans 12 amino acids. Trimming removed 9 bases from V and 7 bases from J; junction bases left unmatched: 2. The CDR3 DNA is TGTGCCAGCGGACAGGGGGCCCAGCCCCAGCATTTT. Translation gives CASGQGAQPQHF.

This clone has a single count. The chain uses TRBV15 and TRBJ2-7, with 7 nucleotides matching TRBD1. Germline CDR1 LNHNV, CDR2 YYDKDF (reference sequence). The V segment lost 4 bases and the J segment 3 bases; nucleotides outside the gene matches: 6. The CDR3 is 14 residues long. Here the CDR3 reads CATSIRTGGYEQYF. CDR3 in DNA: TGTGCCACCAGCATAAGGACAGGAGGCTACGAGCAGTACTTC. Variable domain in full (rest from reference TRBV15 and TRBJ2-7): DAMVIQNPRYQVTQFGKPVTLSCSQTLNHNVMYWYQQKSSQAPKLLFHYYDKDFNNEADTPDNFQSRRPNTSFCFLDIRSPGLGDTAMYLCATSIRTGGYEQYFGPGTRLTVT.